The clone carrying this T cell receptor (beta chain) was detected many times. The antigen is undetermined. These data are taken from a study of regulatory T cells in long-lasting Graves disease. Construction of the TCR beta libraries employed iRepertoire HTBI primers in conjunction with Arm-PCR of CDR3 regions. TCRdb independently ran MiXCR on the multiplex PCR reads; one entry per CDR3 protein. In the table there are about half a million distinct CDR3 sequences, 20% to 25% of which are singletons. The time point: persistent/refractory GD, antithyroid drugs over 5 years with positive TRAb. Generation of the TCR library employed RNA extracted from PBMCs. Patients came from an endocrinology department in Xi'an, China. Staff took 7.5 to 9.5 milliliters of peripheral blood and put it into EDTA tubes. The V gene lost 5 bases and the J gene lost 8 bases, with 15 bases spanning the gap. The CDR3 runs 14 residues.

General study results and limits: TRBV28 was favored in persistent disease, as were TRBJ1-2 and TRBJ2-5.

The origin of this receptor is a female donor with Graves disease. The rearrangement joins TRBV12-3 or TRBV12-4 to TRBJ1-4, with D possibly TRBD1 on 5 matching bases. This specimen was peripheral blood mononuclear cells (PBMCs), taken when the disease was refractory, from a patient treated with antithyroid drugs. The CDR3 reads CASSRHGEGEKLFF. CDR3 nucleotides: TGTGCCAGCAGTCGACATGGGGAGGGGGAAAAACTGTTTTTT.